A single T cell receptor beta chain is shown here with its context. Its binding antigen is unknown. Within one base of it there is no much larger clone, and no base qualities were kept. The entire amount of isolated RNA was reverse transcribed using the High Capacity cDNA Reverse Transcription Kit, so the sequenced TCRB transcripts were expressed ones. Deep immunoSEQ sequencing was performed on naive, central memory and regulatory T cell samples, with an average of about 3.57 million total reads per sample. Sorted cells were lysed in RLT buffer, and RNA was extracted using DNase-treated RNeasy Micro or Mini kits according to cell number. Each cell subset was processed separately to prevent cross-contamination, with patient and healthy donor samples processed together. Using the immunoSEQ multiplex PCR, TCRB sequences were amplified from cDNA into 87-bp fragments spanning the CDR3 region. Amplicons were sequenced on the Illumina HiSeq platform. Per the source publication's procedure: PCR bias was computationally corrected using synthetic template baselines, reads within Hamming distance 2 were collapsed, and singletons that could not be merged were discarded. Reads were aligned against IMGT to assign V, D and J genes, CDR3 length and insertions or deletions at six rearrangement sites. Clonotype counts were normalized to sorted cell number within each subset before computing true diversity and Gini coefficients with the tcR R package. The overlap coefficient, calculated on TCRB nucleotide sequences, was used to quantify repertoire sharing. Out-of-frame TCRB sequences from naive cells were analyzed as a proxy for the pre-selection repertoire. TCRdb holds this immuneACCESS table with in-frame rearrangements only. Some clones are missing; in checked studies, unresolved V genes explain under half, and the rest has no known cause. V and J calls and clone size are those listed in that table; D and trimming were worked out from the DNA. The sample table contains 230,000 or so clones; only one count was recorded for 16% of them. The biggest ten clones account for less than 0.09% of the sample.

V is clipped by 8 bases and J by 3 bases, and the sequence between their germline boundaries is 13 bases long. The CDR3 covers 13 residues, taking in both the cysteine and the phenylalanine. Only CDR3 DNA is held: 39 bases, read in frame from base 1. From the germline V gene (reference sequence), CDR1 is SEHNR and CDR2 is FQNEAQ. From each donor, a single peripheral blood sample of 100 to 150 mL on average was drawn into heparinised tubes. Naive, central memory, regulatory and stem cell-like memory CD4+ T cells were sorted on a BD FACSAria II using a panel including CD45RO, CCR7, CD25, CD127, CD95 and CD27. Every sorted population had a purity above 95%. Right away, PBMCs were isolated by Lymphoprep density gradient centrifugation and were stained directly, with no culture step. So that batch effects would be minimized, each experiment stained and sorted samples in pairs, pairing one healthy donor with one patient.

The data stem from a study of beta chain features in type 1 diabetes (dated by TCRdb to 2017 to 2018). About the study as a whole: No differences in mean age, gender distribution, total cell number or subset yield were found between patients and healthy donors. The study compared the TCRB repertoires of sorted circulating CD4+ T cell subsets in recently diagnosed type 1 diabetes patients with those in matched healthy donors. Across all samples, some 100,000,000 sorted cells were examined, and cell number per subset correlated strongly with RNA yield. Naive and central memory subsets were obtained from all 30 or so donors, but regulatory and stem cell-like memory subsets were isolated from only 8 patients and roughly 8 healthy donors. Study-level results and caveats: Because cDNA was sequenced instead of genomic DNA, activated cells with high expression could be over-represented, although the groups did not differ in activation or CD3 levels. Because the HLA sub-analyses included only small numbers of individuals, any influence of HLA type on TCRB rearrangement was left unresolved. Shorter templates might have been favored by PCR, but patient and control samples were amplified and corrected together, so both groups would have been affected equally by any skew. A moderate but significant shortening of TCRB CDR3 length was observed in type 1 diabetes patients in all four CD4+ subsets. At VDJ recombination sites, type 1 diabetes patients had fewer insertions and more deleted nucleotides, which implies abnormalities in thymic rearrangement. The naive, central memory and regulatory TCRB repertoires appeared to resemble one another more closely among patients than among healthy donors.

The rearrangement joined TRBV7-9 to TRBJ1-1, and the D gene may be TRBD1, 5 bases matching. The sequenced sample consisted of naive CD4+ T cells from blood. Explained via the paper, the cell subset or site label denotes: true naive CD4+ T cells. The TCR comes from a man between 25 and 39 years old with type 1 diabetes. The CDR3 here reads CASCRDGYTEAFF. In nucleotide form, the sequence is TGTGCCAGCTGTCGGGACGGCTACACTGAAGCTTTCTTT.